This T cell receptor (beta chain) comes out of a study of blood T cell repertoires in COVID-19. Looking at the study overall: Sources were T cells, B-cell-depleted T cells, or PBMCs; the material itself was cDNA or gDNA.

The germline V gene encodes CDR1 SEHNR and CDR2 FQNEAQ (reference sequence). Trimming cost V 5 bases and J 5 bases, with 15 bases left between them. The CDR3 length is 15 residues. Cohort allocation depended upon clinical history that participants reported. Authors' data handling: Estimation of nucleated cell counts was performed using reference gene primer amplification. Profiled with immunoSEQ multiplex PCR; TCRdb holds only in-frame clones, not every one. That table furnishes V, J and clone size, whereas the DNA furnished D and trimming. The sample yields around 220,000 clones, 80% to 85% seen once.

The V and J genes are TRBV7-9 and TRBJ2-2, with TRBD2 as a possible D gene (6 bases). The clonotype originates from a woman aged 40 to 50 who had recovered from COVID-19. Sequenced sample: PBMCs or T cells enriched from blood (not recorded which). In nucleotides, the CDR3 is TGTGCCAGCAGCACCCCGACTAGGTTTACCGGGGAGCTGTTTTTT. Residues: CASSTPTRFTGELFF.